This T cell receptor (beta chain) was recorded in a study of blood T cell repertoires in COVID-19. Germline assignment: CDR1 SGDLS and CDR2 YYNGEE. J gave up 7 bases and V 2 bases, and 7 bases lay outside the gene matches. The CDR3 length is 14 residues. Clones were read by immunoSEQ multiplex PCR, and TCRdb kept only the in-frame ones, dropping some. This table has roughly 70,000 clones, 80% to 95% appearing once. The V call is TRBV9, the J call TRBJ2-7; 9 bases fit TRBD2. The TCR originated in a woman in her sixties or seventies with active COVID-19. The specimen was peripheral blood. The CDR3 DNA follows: TGTGCCAGCAGCGTGCTAGCGGGAATGGGTGAGCAGTACTTC. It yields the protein CASSVLAGMGEQYF.